This entry lists 4 T cell receptor beta chains sequenced from one sample in a study of cytomegalovirus exposure and HLA in healthy donors. 13 Jbeta primers and 60 Vbeta primers were used for the PCR. Only in-frame clones appear in the TCRdb table, and some are missing; sequencing was by immunoSEQ multiplex PCR. This table holds around 120,000 clones, around 85% found once. The source material was PBMCs. These receptors all come from a boy aged 10-17 years in good health and CMV-seronegative.

The chain combines TRBV7-2 with TRBJ2-1; a possible D gene is TRBD1 (5 bases). The CDR3 totals 13 residues. The germline CDR1 and CDR2 sequences are SGHTA and FQGNSA. Trimming removed 0 bases from V and 7 bases from J, with 7 bases in between. The CDR3 reads CASSLARTNEQFF. The CDR3, as DNA: TGTGCCAGCAGCTTAGCTCGGACAAATGAGCAGTTCTTC.

The gene calls are TRBV15 and TRBJ2-7, with TRBD2 matching over 10 bases. With 8 bases clipped from V and 3 bases from J, the junction kept 16 bases outside the gene matches. This CDR3 contains 17 residues. In germline, CDR1 is LNHNV, CDR2 YYDKDF (reference sequence). The CDR3 is CATSELAGAYGGYEQYF. DNA for the CDR3: TGTGCCACCTCGGAGCTAGCGGGAGCTTACGGGGGCTACGAGCAGTACTTC.

The rearrangement links TRBV7-9 to TRBJ2-2, with 9 positions matching TRBD1. The CDR3 sequence is 17 residues long. Trimming cost V 5 bases and J 5 bases; bases outside gene matches: 12. The V gene's germline CDR1 is SEHNR and CDR2 FQNEAQ (reference sequence). The CDR3 DNA reads as TGTGCCAGCAGCACAACAACCGGGACAGGGATAACCGGGGAGCTGTTTTTT. Its protein product is CASSTTTGTGITGELFF.

The genes are TRBV7-3 and TRBJ2-5; tentatively, D is TRBD2 (5 bases). This CDR3 region has 14 residues. Germline V gene lookup returns CDR1 SGHTA and CDR2 FQGTGA. Deletions cut 1 base from V and 2 bases from J, with 8 bases between. CDR3 sequence: CASSLNGVQETQYF. The CDR3 DNA sequence: TGTGCCAGCAGCTTAAACGGGGTACAAGAGACCCAGTACTTC.